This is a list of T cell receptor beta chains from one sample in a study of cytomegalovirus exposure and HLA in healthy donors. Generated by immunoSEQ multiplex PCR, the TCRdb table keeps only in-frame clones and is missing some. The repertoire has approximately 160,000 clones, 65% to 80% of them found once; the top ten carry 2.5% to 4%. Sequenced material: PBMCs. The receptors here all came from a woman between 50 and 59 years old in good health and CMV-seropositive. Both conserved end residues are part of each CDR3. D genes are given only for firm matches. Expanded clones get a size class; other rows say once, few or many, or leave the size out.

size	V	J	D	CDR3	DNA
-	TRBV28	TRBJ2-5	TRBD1	CASSSGGHETQYF	TGTGCCAGCAGCTCAGGGGGCCACGAGACCCAGTACTTC
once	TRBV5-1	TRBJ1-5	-	CASSLTGVGQPQHF	TGCGCCAGCAGCCTGACAGGAGTTGGTCAGCCCCAGCATTTT
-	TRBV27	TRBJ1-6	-	CASRGDIYNSPLHF	TGTGCCAGCCGGGGGGATATCTATAATTCACCCCTCCACTTT
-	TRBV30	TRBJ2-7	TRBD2	CAWVPFSLAGSQSYEQYF	TGTGCCTGGGTCCCTTTCTCTCTAGCGGGCTCTCAATCCTACGAGCAGTACTTC
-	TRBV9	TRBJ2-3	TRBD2	CASSVGVAGGLTDTQYF	TGTGCCAGCAGCGTAGGAGTAGCGGGGGGCCTCACAGATACGCAGTATTTT
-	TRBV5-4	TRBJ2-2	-	CASSFRQANTGELFF	TGTGCCAGCAGCTTTCGACAGGCGAACACCGGGGAGCTGTTTTTT
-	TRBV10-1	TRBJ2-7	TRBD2	CASSESRTGGTYEQYF	TGCGCCAGCAGTGAGTCACGGACGGGAGGAACCTACGAGCAGTACTTC
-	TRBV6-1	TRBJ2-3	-	CASSEARGYLTDTQYF	TGTGCCAGCAGTGAAGCGAGAGGGTACCTCACAGATACGCAGTATTTT
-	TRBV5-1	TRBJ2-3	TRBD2	CASSLSTSGGGETQYF	TGCGCCAGCAGCTTGTCCACTAGCGGGGGGGGTGAAACGCAGTATTTT
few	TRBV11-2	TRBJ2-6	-	CASSLEELGRLAPGANGLTF	TGTGCCAGCAGCTTAGAGGAGCTGGGGCGTCTGGCCCCTGGGGCCAACGGCCTGACTTTC
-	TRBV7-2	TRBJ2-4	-	CASSFAGRQAKNSQYF	TGTGCCAGCAGCTTCGCAGGGCGACAAGCCAAAAACAGTCAGTACTTC
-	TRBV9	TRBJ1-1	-	CASSLTPTGRTEAFF	TGTGCCAGCAGCCTTACCCCGACAGGTCGCACTGAAGCTTTCTTT
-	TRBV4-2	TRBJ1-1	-	CASSQDPDTNTEAFF	TGTGCCAGCAGCCAAGATCCCGACACGAACACTGAAGCTTTCTTT
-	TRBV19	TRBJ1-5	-	CASSILGESQPQHF	TGTGCCAGTAGTATTTTAGGAGAAAGTCAGCCCCAGCATTTT
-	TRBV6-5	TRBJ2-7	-	CASSYSNLVGPYEQYF	TGTGCCAGCAGTTACTCGAACCTAGTGGGTCCCTACGAGCAGTACTTC
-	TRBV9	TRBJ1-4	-	CASSVGQWNEKLFF	TGTGCCAGCAGCGTGGGGCAGTGGAATGAAAAACTGTTTTTT
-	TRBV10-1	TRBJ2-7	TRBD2	CASSVLAGDKSHSYEQYF	TGCGCCAGCAGTGTACTAGCGGGGGACAAATCGCACTCCTACGAGCAGTACTTC
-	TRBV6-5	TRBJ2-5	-	CASSYSGGGARETQYF	TGTGCCAGCAGTTACTCTGGAGGGGGGGCCAGAGAGACCCAGTACTTC
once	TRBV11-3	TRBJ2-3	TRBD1	CASSSRTGEGTDTQYF	TGTGCCAGCAGCTCGAGGACAGGGGAGGGCACAGATACGCAGTATTTT
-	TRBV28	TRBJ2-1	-	CASTLAGRVVNEQFF	TGTGCCAGCACCCTGGCGGGGCGAGTAGTGAATGAGCAGTTCTTC
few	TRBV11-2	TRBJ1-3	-	CASREPGHLSGNTIYF	TGTGCCAGCAGGGAACCGGGACACCTCTCTGGAAACACCATATATTTT
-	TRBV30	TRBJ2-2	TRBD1	CAWSFKTGTARPDTGELFF	TGTGCCTGGAGTTTCAAAACCGGGACAGCTCGGCCGGACACCGGGGAGCTGTTTTTT
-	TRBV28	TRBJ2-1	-	CASLEGSSYNEQFF	TGTGCCAGCTTGGAAGGGAGCTCCTACAATGAGCAGTTCTTC
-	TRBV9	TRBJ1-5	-	CASSVDGDQPQHF	TGTGCCAGCAGCGTAGACGGAGATCAGCCCCAGCATTTT
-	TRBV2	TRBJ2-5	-	CASSTELAETQYF	TGTGCCAGCAGTACCGAGTTAGCCGAGACCCAGTACTTC
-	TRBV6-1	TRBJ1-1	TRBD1	CASNMDRDDPEAFF	TGTGCCAGCAACATGGACAGGGACGACCCTGAAGCTTTCTTT
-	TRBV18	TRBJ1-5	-	CASSPAGGADQPQHF	TGTGCCAGCTCACCCGCTGGAGGGGCGGATCAGCCCCAGCATTTT
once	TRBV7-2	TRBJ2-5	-	CASRRGGNQETQYF	TGTGCCAGCCGTAGGGGTGGGAACCAAGAGACCCAGTACTTC
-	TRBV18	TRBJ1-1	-	CASSPNRDTEAFF	TGTGCCAGCTCACCAAACAGGGACACTGAAGCTTTCTTT
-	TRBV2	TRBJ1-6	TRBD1	CASGAEGQGNSPLHF	TGTGCCAGCGGGGCTGAGGGACAGGGTAATTCACCCCTCCACTTT
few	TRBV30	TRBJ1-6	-	CASRRGSSYNSPLHF	TGTGCCTCCCGAAGGGGGAGCTCCTATAATTCACCCCTCCACTTT
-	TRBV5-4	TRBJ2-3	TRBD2	CASSGGLDPSTDTQYF	TGTGCCAGCAGCGGGGGACTAGACCCTAGCACAGATACGCAGTATTTT
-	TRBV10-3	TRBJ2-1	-	CAIRDSYNEQFF	TGTGCCATCAGGGACAGCTACAATGAGCAGTTCTTC
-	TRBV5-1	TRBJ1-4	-	CASSLGGRPTNEKLFF	TGCGCCAGCAGCTTGGGGGGCAGGCCGACTAATGAAAAACTGTTTTTT
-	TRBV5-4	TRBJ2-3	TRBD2	CASTFGGGRTDTQYF	TGTGCCAGCACCTTTGGCGGGGGGCGCACAGATACGCAGTATTTT
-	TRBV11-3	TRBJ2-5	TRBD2	CASSLEGGASGPDASGIQYF	TGTGCCAGCAGCTTAGAAGGGGGGGCTAGCGGGCCCGACGCTTCCGGGATCCAGTACTTC
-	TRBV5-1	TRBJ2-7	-	CASSLVATETYEQYF	TGCGCCAGCAGCTTGGTGGCGACAGAAACCTACGAGCAGTACTTC
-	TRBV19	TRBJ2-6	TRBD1	CASRRGQGVSSGANVLTF	TGTGCCAGTCGGCGCGGACAGGGGGTGAGCTCTGGGGCCAACGTCCTGACTTTC
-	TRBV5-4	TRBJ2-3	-	CASSYDVGAADTQYF	TGTGCCAGCAGCTACGACGTGGGAGCAGCAGATACGCAGTATTTT
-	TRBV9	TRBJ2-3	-	CASSVGAGVGTDTQYF	TGTGCCAGCAGCGTGGGGGCGGGAGTGGGCACAGATACGCAGTATTTT
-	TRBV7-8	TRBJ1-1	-	CATSWGGNTEAFF	TGTGCCACCTCGTGGGGGGGCAACACTGAAGCTTTCTTT
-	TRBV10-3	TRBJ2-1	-	CAISESAGSSYNEQFF	TGTGCCATCAGTGAGTCGGCGGGGAGCTCCTACAATGAGCAGTTCTTC
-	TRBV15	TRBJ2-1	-	CATSRGTYNEQFF	TGTGCCACCAGCAGAGGTACCTACAATGAGCAGTTCTTC
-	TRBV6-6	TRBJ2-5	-	CASRGTDQETQYF	TGTGCCAGCCGAGGCACCGACCAAGAGACCCAGTACTTC
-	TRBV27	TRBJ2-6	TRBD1	CASSPDRVGANVLTF	TGTGCCAGCAGTCCGGACAGGGTTGGGGCCAACGTCCTGACTTTC
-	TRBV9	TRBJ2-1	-	CASSPLGSPPGNEQFF	TGTGCCAGCAGCCCCCTCGGATCCCCCCCGGGGAATGAGCAGTTCTTC
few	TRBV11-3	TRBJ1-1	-	CASSSRTEPNTEAFF	TGTGCCAGCAGCTCACGGACAGAACCGAACACTGAAGCTTTCTTT
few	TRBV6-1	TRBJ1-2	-	CASPETGFFYGYTF	TGTGCCAGCCCCGAGACAGGATTTTTCTATGGCTACACCTTC
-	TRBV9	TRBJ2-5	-	CASSPSAAAETQYF	TGTGCCAGCAGCCCCTCTGCCGCCGCGGAGACCCAGTACTTC